Described below is a single TCR beta chain sequence and its context. Germline V gives CDR1 MDHEN, CDR2 SYDVKM. This CDR3 is 13 amino acids long. The V end was cut by 10 bases, the J end by 5 bases, with 15 bases between. This entry belongs to a study of control samples from healthy donors and cancer patients. Data came from immunoSEQ multiplex PCR; TCRdb stores just in-frame clones and leaves some out. The sample lists 100,000 to 150,000 clones, about nine tenths seen once, with under 3% in the top ten. The clonotype was recovered from a man aged 40-49 years in good health. The chain recombines TRBV28 with TRBJ1-5; D is undetermined. The sequenced material came from blood. The CDR3 sequence is CATTETTDQPQHF. In nucleotides, the CDR3 is TGTGCCACCACAGAAACAACAGATCAGCCCCAGCATTTT.